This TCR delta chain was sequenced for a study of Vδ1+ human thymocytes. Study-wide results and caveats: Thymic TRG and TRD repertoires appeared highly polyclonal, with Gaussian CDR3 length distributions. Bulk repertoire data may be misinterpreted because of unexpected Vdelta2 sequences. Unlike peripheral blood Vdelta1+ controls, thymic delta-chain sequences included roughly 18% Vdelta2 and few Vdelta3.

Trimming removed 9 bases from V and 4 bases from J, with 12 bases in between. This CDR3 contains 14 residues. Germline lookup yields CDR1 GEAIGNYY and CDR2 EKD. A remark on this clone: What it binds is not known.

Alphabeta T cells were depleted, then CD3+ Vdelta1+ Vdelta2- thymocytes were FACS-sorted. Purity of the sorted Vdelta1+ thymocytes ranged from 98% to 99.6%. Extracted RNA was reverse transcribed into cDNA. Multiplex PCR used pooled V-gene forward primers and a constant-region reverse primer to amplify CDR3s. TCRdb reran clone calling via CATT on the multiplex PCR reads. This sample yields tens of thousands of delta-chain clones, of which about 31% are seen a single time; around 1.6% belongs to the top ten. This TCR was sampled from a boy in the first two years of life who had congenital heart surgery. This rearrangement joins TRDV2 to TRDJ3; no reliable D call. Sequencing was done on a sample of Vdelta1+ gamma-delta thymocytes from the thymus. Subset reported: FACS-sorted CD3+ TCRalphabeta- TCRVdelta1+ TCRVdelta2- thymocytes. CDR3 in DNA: TGTGCCACCGTCCTTACGTGGGACACCCGACAGATGTTTTTC. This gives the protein CATVLTWDTRQMFF.